These T cell receptor beta chains were read from a single sample in a study of control samples from healthy donors and cancer patients. Repertoires were generated with immunoSEQ multiplex PCR, while TCRdb's copy carries only in-frame clones and drops some. The data contain some 130,000 clones, around 90% of them singletons. The sample comprised blood. The receptors here all came from a young man in good health. CDR3s leave out the opening cysteine and the closing phenylalanine or tryptophan.

V gene	J gene	CDR3 protein
TRBV4-1	TRBJ1-6	ASSRPGQDSITLH
TRBV11-2	TRBJ1-1	ASSSRGTGGAGTEAF
TRBV30	TRBJ1-4	AWAVGPINEKLF
TRBV4-1	TRBJ1-3	ASSQEGGPGNTIY
TRBV6-1	TRBJ2-1	ASSEARGFEQF
TRBV10-3	TRBJ2-2	AIRQGLQVLSGELF
TRBV5-6	TRBJ1-4	ASSLEQNEKLF
TRBV25-1	TRBJ1-1	ASSDTGEWWDTEAF
TRBV10-3	TRBJ1-5	AISSDSNNQPQH
TRBV27	TRBJ2-7	ASSSSGTAYEQY
TRBV10-3	TRBJ2-5	AISESIQGSQETQY
TRBV4-2	TRBJ1-4	ASSQRRTGRFNEKLF
TRBV3-1/TRBV3-2	TRBJ1-2	ASSPDRARNYGYT
TRBV5-1	TRBJ2-1	ASSIRLAGYNEQF
TRBV5-1	TRBJ1-2	ASSSQVSYGYT
TRBV9	TRBJ1-5	ASSASHSNQPQH
TRBV10-1	TRBJ1-2	ASSESGSYGYT
TRBV5-1	TRBJ1-1	ASSSDQGANTEAF
TRBV12-3/TRBV12-4	TRBJ2-5	ASSLSEQETQY
TRBV9	TRBJ1-2	ASSVAGVPNYGYT
TRBV18	TRBJ2-2	ASSPPGLANTGELF
TRBV12-3/TRBV12-4	TRBJ1-1	ASSFWPDREAF
TRBV6-1	TRBJ1-3	ASSEAGTNTIY
TRBV5-1	TRBJ2-5	ASTGGGGAGETQY
TRBV9	TRBJ2-5	ASSPGGVGVGGETQY
TRBV21-1	TRBJ1-1	ASSKGVGTGRVETEAF
TRBV19	TRBJ1-5	ASSPLGGGSNQPQH
TRBV5-4	TRBJ2-3	ASSLSGVTDTQY
TRBV2	TRBJ1-5	ASSEGQGVQPQH
TRBV4-2	TRBJ2-3	TSSQPTRDRGQDTQY
TRBV4-2	TRBJ2-7	ASSPGGSSDPPYEQY
TRBV29-1	TRBJ2-2	SAGRSNTGELF
TRBV30	TRBJ1-2	AWSGPGVSYGYT
TRBV5-1	TRBJ2-7	ASSFSRVTGEQY
TRBV2	TRBJ1-2	AGSRGFDYGYT
TRBV12-3/TRBV12-4	TRBJ1-1	ASSRDRDTEAF
TRBV5-4	TRBJ1-1	ASRPMNRGGNTEAF
TRBV5-5	TRBJ2-3	ASSSATGPTDTQY
TRBV2	TRBJ1-6	ASRESTNSPLH
TRBV11-2	TRBJ1-1	ASSLPYRGDTEAF
TRBV4-2	TRBJ1-2	ASSQDPGSYGYT
TRBV15	TRBJ1-1	ATSRVQGRETEAF
TRBV5-1	TRBJ1-5	ASSLGQGGEAQH
TRBV18	TRBJ2-1	ASSPGLDGGNEQF
TRBV10-2	TRBJ2-3	ASSEVGGDTQY
TRBV5-1	TRBJ2-3	ASSLGVADTQY
TRBV11-2	TRBJ2-7	ASSSGGGVLYEQY
TRBV6-2/TRBV6-3	TRBJ1-2	ASSSDRDFNYGYT
TRBV15	TRBJ2-1	ATSRVISQSSYNEQF
TRBV5-1	TRBJ2-1	ASRPSSGPSINEQF